This T cell receptor beta chain was documented in a study of tumor-infiltrating lymphocytes in primary liver carcinoma. Taking about 17-31 mg of unsorted bulk tissue, the authors co-extracted RNA and DNA. Patients had chronic HBV infection and were treatment-naive. Every single tumor sample held over 85% viable tumor cells. TCR beta cDNA came from approximately 540 ng total RNA, primed with a constant-region primer. Three nested multiplex PCR rounds, a slightly modified ARM-PCR method, built the TCR beta libraries. The first two PCR rounds used TRBV1-TRBV30 forward primers with a C-beta reverse primer, about 10 cycles each. Each CDR3 protein is one row after TCRdb ran MiXCR on the multiplex PCR reads. The repertoire holds about 66,000 distinct CDR3 sequences, with around 64% as singletons. The study, taken as a whole, reports: A small share of top clones, only about 7.5-25%, was found in all five tumor regions.

CDR3 length: 13 residues. Per the germline V gene, CDR1 is SGHNT and CDR2 is YENEEA. At least ten counts were recorded for this clonotype. Its antigen is not identified. The junction and the germline gene differ at one end; a read error may be behind it. This chain joins TRBV11-3 and TRBJ2-1, with D perhaps TRBD2 (6 bases). Sequencing used liver tumor tissue from sampling region 4. The sample's subset: tumor region T4, right-lateral pole. This receptor was identified in a man aged 35-49 years with primary liver carcinoma and hepatitis B virus infection. CDR3 sequence (DNA): TGTGTCAGCAGCTTAGATAGCGGTAATGAGCAGTTCTTC. This codes for CVSSLDSGNEQFF.